This TCR beta chain was sequenced in a study of ipilimumab plus nivolumab after autologous stem cell transplantation. In the study overall: Median doses per patient: four to six ipilimumab, about 8 nivolumab. Myeloma cases were transplant-naive high-risk or relapsed within 3 years post first autologous transplant.

Clones were read by immunoSEQ multiplex PCR, and TCRdb kept only the in-frame ones, dropping some. The sample shows tens of thousands of clones, 80% to 95% of them seen only once. The CDR3 runs 15 residues. Deletions cut 0 bases from V and 0 bases from J, with 5 bases between. Germline assignment: CDR1 MNHNY and CDR2 SVGAGI (reference sequence). Checkpoint therapy with ipilimumab 1 mg/kg began 14 to 28 days after transplant. Dosing: nivolumab 3 mg/kg IV, weeks 1, 4, 7, 10, then every two weeks to week 26. The source is a male donor with multiple myeloma. The rearrangement links TRBV6-6 to TRBJ1-4; no firm D call. The sample was PBMCs, taken in a trial of ipilimumab plus nivolumab as post-transplant consolidation. As DNA, the CDR3 is TGTGCCAGCAGTTACTCTGGTGCAACTAATGAAAAACTGTTTTTT. Its protein is CASSYSGATNEKLFF.